Below are 28 T cell receptor beta chains sequenced from a single sample in a study of glioma-infiltrating T cells after dendritic cell vaccination (TCRdb year 2016). Receptor libraries were prepared by the immunoSEQ multiplex PCR assay. TCRdb provides this immuneACCESS table in a form limited to in-frame rearrangements. Some clones are lacking; in checked studies, under half of them reflect an unresolved V gene, and why the rest are absent is not known. In all, the sample holds approximately 100,000 clones, and 79% of those were seen once. The top ten clones comprise 5.5% to 7% of the sample. The sample consisted of blood, taken before dendritic cell vaccination. These receptors all stem from a human donor with glioblastoma.

This chain uses TRBV10-3 with TRBJ2-7; 9 nucleotides align to TRBD2. The CDR3 is 13 amino acids. Trimming cost V 10 bases and J 0 bases; bases outside gene matches: 4. Germline-derived CDR1 and CDR2 are ENHRY and SYGVKD. This chain's CDR3 is CATGTSHSYEQYF. The CDR3 region has the DNA TGTGCCACCGGGACTAGCCACTCCTACGAGCAGTACTTC.

This clone was seen once. The chain joins TRBV30 to TRBJ1-6, with D possibly being TRBD1 (6 bases). The V gene lost 5 bases and the J gene lost 3 bases, with 14 bases spanning the gap. Germline V gene lookup returns CDR1 GTSNPN and CDR2 SVGIG (reference sequence). The CDR3 covers 15 residues. CDR3 coding DNA: TGTGCCTGGGCTGGTAGGGGGAACTATAATTCACCCCTCCACTTT. Its translation: CAWAGRGNYNSPLHF.

The chain joins TRBV5-1 to TRBJ2-5; 15 bases map to TRBD2. Germline CDR1 and CDR2: SGHRS and YFSETQ. J was trimmed by 3 bases and V by 4 bases; bases with no gene match: 10. The CDR3 loop spans 18 amino acids. The CDR3 coding sequence is TGCGCCAGCAGCCCTGGACTAGCGGGGGGGATGTGGGAAGAGACCCAGTACTTC. It translates to CASSPGLAGGMWEETQYF.

The chain joins TRBV4-1 to TRBJ2-3; 12 nucleotides match TRBD2. The junction had 8 bases not matched to a gene; V was cut back by 5 bases and J by 2 bases. Germline V gene data show CDR1 as MGHRA and CDR2 as YSYEKL. CDR3 length: 17 residues. The CDR3 sequence is CASSKNLAGGITDTQYF. CDR3 bases: TGCGCCAGCAGCAAAAATCTAGCGGGGGGGATCACAGATACGCAGTATTTT.

The gene calls are TRBV27 and TRBJ2-7; 8 bases match TRBD2. Germline values: CDR1 MNHEY, CDR2 SMNVEV (reference sequence). V lost 5 bases, J lost 6 bases, and 9 bases stayed unmatched. The CDR3 consists of 14 residues. CDR3 DNA: TGTGCCAGCAGTCCGGGACTAGTCCTCTCCGAGCAGTACTTC. This translates into CASSPGLVLSEQYF.

J is TRBJ2-2 and V is TRBV9; D possibly corresponds to TRBD2 (5 bases). V shed 5 bases and J shed 1 base, with 12 bases lying between them. The CDR3 spans 15 residues. Germline loops: CDR1 SGDLS, CDR2 YYNGEE. Written as DNA, the CDR3 is TGTGCCAGCAGTTACGAGGGAATGAACACCGGGGAGCTGTTTTTT. Translating gives CASSYEGMNTGELFF.

The gene calls are TRBV7-9 and TRBJ1-2; the match to TRBD1 covers 7 bases. The CDR3 is made up of 15 amino acids. V dropped 6 bases and J dropped 1; count of bases not matched to a gene: 8. Germline loops: CDR1 SEHNR, CDR2 FQNEAQ (reference sequence). The CDR3: CASRTTGNSNYGYTF. CDR3 DNA sequence: TGTGCCAGCAGAACGACAGGGAATAGTAACTATGGCTACACCTTC.

The rearrangement joins TRBV6-1 to TRBJ2-1; perhaps TRBD2 as D (7 bases). The V and J ends lost 7 bases and 4 bases respectively, with 14 bases between them. CDR3 length equals 14 residues. The germline V gene encodes CDR1 MNHNS and CDR2 SASEGT. This chain's CDR3 is CASTGGLLYNEQFF. The CDR3 nucleotides are TGTGCCAGCACGGGGGGCCTACTTTACAATGAGCAGTTCTTC.

This chain connects TRBV30 to TRBJ2-3, with D maybe TRBD2 (5 bases). Germline V lookup: CDR1 GTSNPN, CDR2 SVGIG (reference sequence). Trimming took 7 bases from V and 5 from J, leaving 10 bases between them. This CDR3 is 11 amino acids long. Written as DNA, the CDR3 is TGTGCCTACCACGGGATAGATACGCAGTATTTT. This encodes CAYHGIDTQYF. Full variable domain (rest looked up from reference TRBV30 and TRBJ2-3): SQTIHQWPATLVQPVGSPLSLECTVEGTSNPNLYWYRQAAGRGLQLLFYSVGIGQISSEVPQNLSASRPQDRQFILSSKKLLLSDSGFYLCAYHGIDTQYFGPGTRLTVL.

The chain joins TRBV11-3 to TRBJ1-5; a possible D gene is TRBD1 (6 bases). V lost 4 bases and J lost 3, with 25 bases in between. The CDR3 has 19 residues. Germline CDR1 reads SGHNT; CDR2 reads YENEEA. The CDR3 is CASSSPSPPGGHYNQPQHF. DNA of the CDR3: TGTGCCAGCAGCTCGCCCTCCCCCCCCGGGGGGCATTACAATCAGCCCCAGCATTTT.

This chain links TRBV15 with TRBJ2-3, with 7 positions matching TRBD2. This CDR3 has 15 residues. Trimming removed 5 bases from V and 0 bases from J; junction bases left unmatched: 5. Germline V gives CDR1 LNHNV, CDR2 YYDKDF (reference sequence). The CDR3 is CATSFGRASTDTQYF. CDR3 bases: TGTGCCACCAGCTTTGGGAGGGCTAGCACAGATACGCAGTATTTT.

The V gene is TRBV6-5, the J gene TRBJ1-6; a possible D gene is TRBD1 (5 bases). From germline, CDR1 is MNHEY and CDR2 SVGAGI. Trimming shortened V by 6 bases and J by 7 bases, and 13 bases separated the two germline ends. The CDR3 is 14 residues long. Here the CDR3 DNA reads TGTGCCAGCAGCTGGGCGGGGGACAATTCACCCCTCCACTTT. Residues: CASSWAGDNSPLHF.

The rearrangement joins TRBV7-9 to TRBJ2-7; D ambiguous. With 1 base removed from V and 6 bases from J, the gap between germline ends came to 16 bases. Germline CDR1 and CDR2: SEHNR and FQNEAQ (reference sequence). CDR3 length equals 15 residues. The CDR3 DNA follows: TGTGCCAGCAGCTTAGAGACACTCCTGAGTGCCGAGCAGTACTTC. Its protein is CASSLETLLSAEQYF. Together with reference TRBV7-9 and TRBJ2-7, the CDR3 gives the full variable domain: DTGVSQNPRHKITKRGQNVTFRCDPISEHNRLYWYRQTLGQGPEFLTYFQNEAQLEKSRLLSDRFSAERPKGSFSTLEIQRTEQGDSAMYLCASSLETLLSAEQYFGPGTRLTVT.

The chain couples TRBV6-1 to TRBJ2-7; 8 bases align to TRBD1. V trimming: 6 bases; J trimming: 4 bases; junction bases outside the gene matches: 11. This CDR3 has 15 amino acids. Germline assignment: CDR1 MNHNS and CDR2 SASEGT. The CDR3 DNA reads as TGTGCCAGCAGGGACGACAGGGGAACTACTTACGAGCAGTACTTC. Protein sequence: CASRDDRGTTYEQYF.

This chain links TRBV19 with TRBJ1-4; 7 bases agree with TRBD1. The V gene end was trimmed by 7 bases and the J gene end by 3 bases; junction bases not matched to a gene: 2. The CDR3 contains 13 residues. Germline values: CDR1 LNHDA, CDR2 SQIVND (reference sequence). CDR3 sequence reads: CASTGTANEKLFF. The CDR3 nucleotides are TGTGCCAGTACGGGGACAGCTAATGAAAAACTGTTTTTT.

CDR3: CASSYTQGSQETQYF. For the CDR3, the DNA is TGTGCCAGCAGTTACACTCAGGGGTCGCAAGAGACCCAGTACTTC. The rearrangement links TRBV6-6 to TRBJ2-5; D might be TRBD1 (6 bases). The V gene's germline CDR1 is MNHNY and CDR2 SVGAGI (reference sequence). Trimming shortened V by 2 bases and J by 2 bases, and 12 bases separated the two germline ends. CDR3 length equals 15 residues.

The V call is TRBV19, the J call TRBJ1-2; 8 positions match TRBD1. The CDR3 runs 16 residues. J lost 2 bases, V lost 5 bases, and 10 bases had no gene match. Looked up from germline, CDR1 is LNHDA and CDR2 is SQIVND (reference sequence). DNA of the CDR3: TGTGCCAGTAGTCCTACCGGGACAGGTAGAAACTATGGCTACACCTTC. This codes for CASSPTGTGRNYGYTF. Supplemented by reference TRBV19 and TRBJ1-2, the full variable domain reads DGGITQSPKYLFRKEGQNVTLSCEQNLNHDAMYWYRQDPGQGLRLIYYSQIVNDFQKGDIAEGYSVSREKKESFPLTVTSAQKNPTAFYLCASSPTGTGRNYGYTFGSGTRLTVV.

The rearrangement uses TRBV7-2 and TRBJ1-2; TRBD1 matches at 7 bases. Germline V gene lookup returns CDR1 SGHTA and CDR2 FQGNSA. The CDR3 extends over 15 amino acids. V lost 1 base, J lost 7 bases, and 9 bases stayed unmatched. In DNA, the CDR3 is TGTGCCAGCAGCTTAGTGGTCAGGGGGGCGAGTGGCTACACCTTC. Translation gives CASSLVVRGASGYTF.

V usage is TRBV29-1 and J usage is TRBJ1-1, with D unresolved. Germline values: CDR1 SQVTM, CDR2 ANQGSEA. Trimming pared 3 bases from V and 1 base from J, leaving 9 bases between. The CDR3 runs to 13 residues. The chain's CDR3 is CSVDMAGNTEAFF. CDR3 nucleotide sequence: TGCAGCGTTGACATGGCTGGGAACACTGAAGCTTTCTTT.

This clone appeared once. CDR3 region: CASSIGSGLAGAKETQYF. The CDR3 DNA reads TGTGCCAGTAGTATAGGCTCCGGGCTAGCGGGAGCGAAGGAGACCCAGTACTTC. The chain links TRBV19 to TRBJ2-5; TRBD2 agrees at 10 bases. The CDR3 has 18 amino acids. After removal of 1 base from V and 5 bases from J, the junction contained 13 bases not matched to a gene. Germline lookup yields CDR1 LNHDA and CDR2 SQIVND (reference sequence).

The chain employs TRBV6-5 and TRBJ1-2; D uncertain. The CDR3 runs 15 residues. The ends were cut back, 2 bases at V and 5 bases at J, with 15 bases in the middle. Germline V gives CDR1 MNHEY, CDR2 SVGAGI. As DNA, the CDR3 is TGTGCCAGCAGTTACGGCATGACCGCGGGTTATGGCTACACCTTC. It is translated as CASSYGMTAGYGYTF.

The table lists this clone with a few counts. The J gene is TRBJ1-6, the V gene TRBV2, with 7 bases aligning to TRBD1. The junction had 11 bases not matched to a gene; V was cut back by 6 bases and J by 9 bases. This CDR3 spans 15 amino acids. Germline CDR1 reads SNHLY; CDR2 reads FYNNEI. CDR3 residues: CASRGPGTVGSPLHF. The CDR3 DNA reads as TGTGCCAGCAGGGGCCCCGGGACAGTCGGTTCACCCCTCCACTTT.

The V and J genes are TRBV7-9 and TRBJ2-2; D is unclear. Trimming shortened V by 0 bases and J by 5 bases, and 10 bases separated the two germline ends. Germline CDR1 is SEHNR and CDR2 is FQNEAQ (reference sequence). The CDR3 runs 15 residues. In nucleotides, the CDR3 is TGTGCCAGCAGCTTAGCCGCTGAACGGACCGGGGAGCTGTTTTTT. Its protein product is CASSLAAERTGELFF.

The chain joins TRBV30 to TRBJ1-2, with TRBD1 as a possible D gene (5 bases). The CDR3 extends over 13 amino acids. The V gene's germline CDR1 is GTSNPN and CDR2 SVGIG (reference sequence). V was pared by 1 base and J by 5 bases, with 11 bases between. The CDR3 loop reads CAWSGSGEYGYTF. For the CDR3, the DNA is TGTGCCTGGAGTGGCTCGGGGGAATATGGCTACACCTTC.

The CDR3 nucleotides are TGTGCCAGCAGCTTAGTTCCACGGACAACCATAGGCAATGAGCAGTTCTTC. This codes for CASSLVPRTTIGNEQFF. The rearrangement uses TRBV11-2 and TRBJ2-1; D perhaps matches TRBD1 (5 bases). The V end lost 1 base, the J end lost 6 bases, and 19 bases lay between the germline ends. The CDR3 spans 17 residues. Germline CDR1 is SGHAT and CDR2 is FQNNGV.

Sample share makes this clone medium-sized. The chain recombines TRBV5-1 with TRBJ1-3; tentatively, D is TRBD1 (5 bases). This CDR3 spans 15 amino acids. Germline V gene lookup returns CDR1 SGHRS and CDR2 YFSETQ. The V end was cut by 7 bases, the J end by 0 bases, with 14 bases between. CDR3 in amino acids: CASRDLRSSGNTIYF. DNA for the CDR3: TGCGCCAGCCGGGACTTACGCAGCTCTGGAAACACCATATATTTT.

The gene calls are TRBV5-1 and TRBJ2-3; D is perhaps TRBD2 (6 bases). The V end lost 0 bases, the J end lost 2 bases, and 7 bases lay between the germline ends. This CDR3 contains 14 residues. The germline gives CDR1 SGHRS, CDR2 YFSETQ. The CDR3 region has the DNA TGCGCCAGCAGCTTGGGGGACTTCACAGATACGCAGTATTTT. Amino acids: CASSLGDFTDTQYF.

The rearrangement joins TRBV12-5 to TRBJ2-1; TRBD2 aligns across 8 bases. J lost 2 bases, V lost 6 bases, and 6 bases had no gene match. In germline, CDR1 is LGHNT, CDR2 FRNRAP. The CDR3 loop spans 15 amino acids. CDR3 protein: CASGQSGRPYNEQFF. CDR3 in DNA: TGTGCTAGTGGCCAAAGCGGGAGACCCTACAATGAGCAGTTCTTC.